Each of the 24 T cell receptor beta chains below was sequenced from the same sample in a study of beta chain features in type 1 diabetes. General study results and limits: Type 1 diabetes patients had TCRB CDR3s that were shorter (moderately but significantly so) in all four CD4+ subsets.

Antigen specificity for these receptors is unknown. Expressed TCRB transcripts were sequenced because the isolated RNA had all been reverse transcribed beforehand. Assay used: immunoSEQ multiplex PCR; TCRdb lists only in-frame clones, some missing. This sample carries 130,000 or so clones, around 9% of them seen once, and the ten largest clones take approximately 0.7%. The specimen sequenced was central memory CD4+ T cells from blood. The receptors stem from a man aged 25 to 40 with type 1 diabetes.

This clone was observed a few times. The chain carries TRBV28 and TRBJ1-2, with no clear D. Trimming stripped 5 bases from V and 4 bases from J, with 14 bases between. The germline V gene encodes CDR1 MDHEN and CDR2 SYDVKM. The length of the CDR3 is 14 residues. CDR3 sequence reads: CASSAPAGSYGYTF. CDR3 DNA sequence: TGTGCCAGCAGTGCCCCGGCGGGCAGCTATGGCTACACCTTC.

This clone was seen more than once but under ten times. The chain links TRBV2 to TRBJ1-2, with D unclear. Per the germline V gene, CDR1 is SNHLY and CDR2 is FYNNEI. V was trimmed by 2 bases and J by 8 bases, leaving 3 bases between them. This CDR3 spans 10 amino acids. CDR3 protein: CASSERGYTF. As DNA, the CDR3 is TGTGCCAGCAGTGAACGGGGCTACACCTTC.

This clone was seen only a few times. This sequence joins TRBV7-2 and TRBJ1-4, with D tentatively TRBD1 (6 bases). Germline V gene sequence: CDR1 SGHTA, CDR2 FQGNSA. The CDR3 is made up of 15 amino acids. The V and J ends lost 2 bases and 4 bases respectively, with 11 bases between them. CDR3 coding DNA: TGTGCCAGCAGCTTACAATCAGGGGTTAATGAAAAACTGTTTTTT. Translated: CASSLQSGVNEKLFF.

The V and J genes are TRBV19 and TRBJ1-1; TRBD1 aligns across 10 bases. Trimming took 6 bases from V and 4 from J; bases not matched to a gene: 5. This CDR3 has 14 residues. The germline V gene has CDR1 LNHDA and CDR2 SQIVND (reference sequence). CDR3 nucleotide sequence: TGTGCCAGTAGAAGGGACAGGGGAGGCACTGAAGCTTTCTTT. Its translation is CASRRDRGGTEAFF.

V usage is TRBV7-9 and J usage is TRBJ2-2, with D possibly being TRBD1 (5 bases). V lost 5 bases, J lost 2 bases, and 9 bases lay in between. This CDR3 comprises 14 residues. Germline lookup yields CDR1 SEHNR and CDR2 FQNEAQ (reference sequence). The CDR3 here is CASSGAANTGELFF. The CDR3 bases are TGTGCCAGCAGCGGGGCAGCCAACACCGGGGAGCTGTTTTTT. Using reference TRBV7-9 and TRBJ2-2 for the parts outside the CDR3, the full variable domain is DTGVSQNPRHKITKRGQNVTFRCDPISEHNRLYWYRQTLGQGPEFLTYFQNEAQLEKSRLLSDRFSAERPKGSFSTLEIQRTEQGDSAMYLCASSGAANTGELFFGEGSRLTVL.

The V and J genes are TRBV6-5 and TRBJ1-5; a weak D match, TRBD1 (6 bases). This CDR3 has 15 residues. V was trimmed by 6 bases and J by 5 bases, leaving 17 bases between them. Germline-derived CDR1 and CDR2 are MNHEY and SVGAGI. As DNA, the CDR3 is TGTGCCAGCAGCCTGGGCGGGGGGCCGCATCAGCCCCAGCATTTT. This codes for CASSLGGGPHQPQHF.

This clone was observed a handful of times. Other DNA sequences from this sample encode an identical CDR3 as well. The J gene is TRBJ2-1, the V gene TRBV10-3; the match to TRBD1 covers 7 bases. After removal of 6 bases from V and 4 bases from J, the junction contained 3 bases not matched to a gene. This CDR3 is 13 amino acids long. Looked up from germline, CDR1 is ENHRY and CDR2 is SYGVKD. CDR3 bases: TGTGCCATCAGGGGGACAGAATACAATGAGCAGTTCTTC. Amino acid sequence: CAIRGTEYNEQFF.

This clone was detected a few times. The chain joins TRBV5-1 to TRBJ2-5; 15 bases align to TRBD2. The CDR3 contains 16 residues. J was trimmed by 5 bases and V by 2 bases; bases with no gene match: 4. The germline V gene encodes CDR1 SGHRS and CDR2 YFSETQ. The CDR3 sequence is CASSFGLAGGMETQYF. DNA for the CDR3: TGCGCCAGCAGCTTCGGACTAGCGGGGGGGATGGAGACCCAGTACTTC.

The chain recombines TRBV4-1 with TRBJ2-1; possibly TRBD2 for D (7 bases). Trimming shortened V by 4 bases and J by 7 bases, and 17 bases separated the two germline ends. CDR3 length equals 15 residues. Germline CDR1 MGHRA, CDR2 YSYEKL. The CDR3 sequence: CASSRQGPGGNEQFF. As DNA, the CDR3 is TGCGCCAGCAGCCGTCAGGGGCCCGGGGGGAATGAGCAGTTCTTC.

This clone appeared a few times. The rearrangement joins TRBV4-3 to TRBJ2-2; possibly TRBD2 for D (5 bases). CDR3 length equals 15 residues. The germline V gene has CDR1 LGHNA and CDR2 YSLEER. V was pared by 4 bases and J by 6 bases, with 15 bases between. As DNA, the CDR3 is TGCGCCAGCAGCCGAGGGTCTGGCATAGCCGGGGAGCTGTTTTTT. Translated: CASSRGSGIAGELFF.

V is TRBV7-9 and J is TRBJ1-6, with 7 bases that match TRBD1. Germline CDR1 is SEHNR and CDR2 is FQNEAQ (reference sequence). V was clipped by 3 bases and J by 10 bases; unmatched bases: 3. This CDR3 comprises 13 residues. The CDR3 DNA reads TGTGCCAGCAGCTTCACAGGGGAATCACCCCTCCACTTT. This sequence encodes CASSFTGESPLHF.

J is TRBJ1-2 and V is TRBV28, with D perhaps TRBD1 (5 bases). The CDR3 consists of 13 residues. Trimming removed 6 bases from V and 8 bases from J, with 16 bases in between. Germline CDR1 is MDHEN and CDR2 is SYDVKM. This CDR3 reads CASRSTVGRGYTF. In nucleotides, the CDR3 is TGTGCCAGCAGATCGACAGTAGGAAGAGGCTACACCTTC.

The V call is TRBV7-9, the J call TRBJ2-5, with D possibly matching TRBD1 (5 bases). The V end lost 5 bases, the J end lost 7 bases, and 14 bases lay between the germline ends. This CDR3 has 13 amino acids. The germline gives CDR1 SEHNR, CDR2 FQNEAQ (reference sequence). The CDR3 is CASSRQQGWTQYF. The CDR3 DNA follows: TGTGCCAGCAGCCGACAGCAGGGATGGACCCAGTACTTC.

This clone has a handful of counts. This chain links TRBV7-2 with TRBJ2-5, with a weak D call TRBD1 (6 bases). Germline V lookup: CDR1 SGHTA, CDR2 FQGNSA. V lost 5 bases, J lost 0 bases, and 10 bases lay in between. There are 14 residues in the CDR3. CDR3 residues: CASSRGTNQETQYF. For the CDR3, the DNA is TGTGCCAGCAGCCGAGGGACAAACCAAGAGACCCAGTACTTC.

In its sample, this clone was seen a few times. The chain couples TRBV11-2 to TRBJ1-2; the D gene is possibly TRBD1 (5 bases). Germline CDR1 is SGHAT and CDR2 is FQNNGV. The CDR3 is made up of 15 amino acids. V lost 5 bases to trimming and J lost 6 bases, with 19 bases between them. The CDR3 DNA reads TGTGCCAGCAGCCAACAAACAGCACGGGGGGATGGCTACACCTTC. Its translation: CASSQQTARGDGYTF.

This clone was detected only a few times. The chain is built from TRBV7-2 and TRBJ2-1; 7 bases are shared with TRBD2. V trimming: 6 bases; J trimming: 0 bases; junction bases outside the gene matches: 5. The CDR3 has 15 residues. From germline, CDR1 is SGHTA and CDR2 FQGNSA. CDR3 sequence (DNA): TGTGCCAGCAGAGCTACGGGGGGCTCCTACAATGAGCAGTTCTTC. Translation gives CASRATGGSYNEQFF.

This chain joins TRBV2 and TRBJ1-5; no definite D call. The V end lost 5 bases, the J end lost 0 bases, and 8 bases lay between the germline ends. Per germline, CDR1 SNHLY and CDR2 FYNNEI. The length of the CDR3 is 14 residues. In DNA form, the CDR3 reads TGTGCCAGCAGTTCGACTACTAGCAATCAGCCCCAGCATTTT. Its translation is CASSSTTSNQPQHF. The full variable domain, rest sourced from reference TRBV2 and TRBJ1-5, is EPEVTQTPSHQVTQMGQEVILRCVPISNHLYFYWYRQILGQKVEFLVSFYNNEISEKSEIFDDQFSVERPDGSNFTLKIRSTKLEDSAMYFCASSSTTSNQPQHFGDGTRLSIL.

The sample holds a few counts of this clone. The rearrangement links TRBV7-9 to TRBJ2-5, with D perhaps TRBD2 (6 bases). CDR3 length equals 14 residues. Trimming left V 4 bases short and J 4 bases short, with 13 bases between. The germline CDR1 and CDR2 sequences are SEHNR and FQNEAQ (reference sequence). CDR3 in DNA: TGTGCCAGCAGCTACCTCACCGGGGGAGAGACCCAGTACTTC. This translates into CASSYLTGGETQYF.

The chain links TRBV21-1 to TRBJ1-2; the table assigns TRBD1, which was not confirmed against the DNA. TRBV21-1 is marked as a pseudogene. This CDR3 is 14 amino acids long. The CDR3 region has the DNA TGTGCCAGCAGCGTACCCGGGACAGCATATGGCTACACCTTC. The encoded protein is CASSVPGTAYGYTF.

This chain connects TRBV18 to TRBJ2-7, with D maybe TRBD1 (5 bases). CDR1 and CDR2 (germline): KGHSH, LQKENI. Trimming took 3 bases from V and 5 from J, leaving 8 bases between them. The CDR3 has 12 amino acids. This CDR3 is CASSPDRNEQYF. DNA of the CDR3: TGTGCCAGCTCACCCGACAGAAACGAGCAGTACTTC.

This clone turned up a few times. The DNA of the CDR3 is TGTGCCAGCAGTTTTTCGCCCTCGGGCACAGATACGCAGTATTTT. Its protein product is CASSFSPSGTDTQYF. The V and J genes are TRBV5-6 and TRBJ2-3; no clear D gene. Germline V gives CDR1 SGHDT, CDR2 YYEEEE. The CDR3 contains 15 residues. V gave up 5 bases and J gave up 1 base, with 14 bases separating them. The full variable domain, rest sourced from reference TRBV5-6 and TRBJ2-3, is DAGVTQSPTHLIKTRGQQVTLRCSPKSGHDTVSWYQQALGQGPQFIFQYYEEEERQRGNFPDRFSGHQFPNYSSELNVNALLLGDSALYLCASSFSPSGTDTQYFGPGTRLTVL.

V and J are TRBV20-1 and TRBJ2-1; D is possibly TRBD2 (6 bases). The V gene's germline CDR1 is DFQATT and CDR2 SNEGSKA (reference sequence). This CDR3 is built from 10 residues. Trimming left V 6 bases short and J 9 bases short, with 9 bases between. The CDR3 is CSARLVEQFF. CDR3 coding DNA: TGCAGTGCCAGACTAGTTGAGCAGTTCTTC.

This clone occurred a few times. V is TRBV4-3 and J is TRBJ2-1; TRBD1 agrees at 9 bases. After removal of 2 bases from V and 7 bases from J, the junction contained 6 bases not matched to a gene. The CDR3 contains 15 residues. CDR1 is LGHNA, CDR2 YSLEER, per germline. In DNA, the CDR3 is TGCGCCAGCAGCCAACGGGACAGGGAAAGGAATGAGCAGTTCTTC. Protein product: CASSQRDRERNEQFF.

This clone occurred a few times. The chain is built from TRBV2 and TRBJ2-1; 9 bases map to TRBD2. CDR1 SNHLY and CDR2 FYNNEI come from the germline V gene. The CDR3 contains 15 residues. The junction had 11 bases not matched to a gene; V was cut back by 8 bases and J by 6 bases. The CDR3 here is CASWGGSSGANEQFF. The CDR3 DNA is TGTGCCAGCTGGGGGGGTTCTAGCGGGGCCAATGAGCAGTTCTTC.